This T cell receptor (beta chain) was found in a study of T cell responses to AZD1222 COVID-19 vaccine. This clone turned up a few times. Libraries were prepared by immunoSEQ multiplex PCR; TCRdb keeps only in-frame clonotypes and omits some of them. The sample records 150,000 to 200,000 clones, approximately 91% being singletons. The germline gives CDR1 MNHEY, CDR2 SMNVEV (reference sequence). V was pared by 4 bases and J by 5 bases, with 8 bases of the junction left unmatched. The CDR3 totals 14 residues. The gene calls are TRBV27 and TRBJ2-7; TRBD1 matches 7 bases. The sequenced sample was peripheral blood, obtained 28 days after the second AZD1222 dose. The sequence derives from an adult who received the AZD1222 COVID-19 vaccine. The CDR3 DNA reads TGTGCCAGCAGTTACGGCCAGGGGGAGAACGAGCAGTACTTC. This encodes CASSYGQGENEQYF.